One and the same sample provided the 9 T cell receptor beta chains below, sequenced in a study of blood T cell repertoires in COVID-19. Using immunoSEQ multiplex PCR, the repertoire was profiled, and TCRdb retains in-frame clones only, with some absent. The sample records about 94,000 clones, 84% being singletons. Material: peripheral blood. The receptors shown here come from a man aged 60-69 years with acute or convalescent COVID-19.

J is TRBJ1-5 and V is TRBV5-6, with 8 bases fitting TRBD1. CDR3 size: 16 residues. Germline CDR1 reads SGHDT; CDR2 reads YYEEEE. Trimming took 1 base from V and 5 from J; bases not matched to a gene: 8. Here the CDR3 reads CASSLRQGAFDQPQHF. DNA for the CDR3: TGTGCCAGCAGCTTGCGCCAGGGGGCTTTCGATCAGCCCCAGCATTTT.

The V gene is TRBV19, the J gene TRBJ1-6; 7 positions agree with TRBD1. The germline gives CDR1 LNHDA, CDR2 SQIVND (reference sequence). This CDR3 is built from 17 residues. Unmatched junction bases numbered 8, after V lost 5 bases and J lost 1 base. CDR3 sequence (DNA): TGTGCCAGTAGTGCGACCGGACAGGCGTCCTATAATTCACCCCTCCACTTT. Amino acid sequence: CASSATGQASYNSPLHF.

Only one count was recorded for this clone. The CDR3 DNA is TGTGCCAGCAGCGTAGGTCGGACTCTAAGCTCCTACAATGAGCAGTTCTTC. It specifies CASSVGRTLSSYNEQFF. The rearrangement joins TRBV9 to TRBJ2-1, with D tentatively TRBD2 (5 bases). The CDR3 spans 17 residues. Deletions cut 0 bases from V and 0 bases from J, with 13 bases between. In germline, CDR1 is SGDLS, CDR2 YYNGEE.

This clone is medium-sized. V and J are TRBV29-1 and TRBJ2-7, with 7 bases aligning to TRBD1. The CDR3 has 11 amino acids. Germline V gene lookup returns CDR1 SQVTM and CDR2 ANQGSEA. V gave up 7 bases and J gave up 4 bases; unmatched junction bases: 4. CDR3 nucleotide sequence: TGCAGCGCGAGACAGGGTTACGAGCAGTACTTC. Residues: CSARQGYEQYF.

The chain combines TRBV21-1 with TRBJ1-1; TRBD1, as called in the table, went unchecked against the DNA. TRBV21-1 is a known pseudogene. This CDR3 is built from 11 residues. The CDR3 reads CASSDRVGAFF. Here the CDR3 DNA reads TGTGCCAGCAGCGACAGGGTCGGAGCTTTCTTT.

This clone was recorded once. The gene calls are TRBV27 and TRBJ2-7, with a possible D match to TRBD2 (7 bases). CDR3 length: 16 amino acids. From germline, CDR1 is MNHEY and CDR2 SMNVEV (reference sequence). Trimming cost V 0 bases and J 0 bases, with 12 bases left between them. The CDR3 DNA sequence: TGTGCCAGCAGTTTATCGGGGGGGCATATCTCCTACGAGCAGTACTTC. It yields the protein CASSLSGGHISYEQYF.

V and J are TRBV5-1 and TRBJ2-2, with 7 positions matching TRBD1. Looked up from germline, CDR1 is SGHRS and CDR2 is YFSETQ. Germline trimming cut 2 bases from V and 1 base from J; bases unmatched to any gene: 2. This CDR3 is 15 amino acids long. In DNA form, the CDR3 reads TGCGCCAGCAGCTTCAGGACAGGGAACACCGGGGAGCTGTTTTTT. It translates to CASSFRTGNTGELFF.

The gene calls are TRBV7-3 and TRBJ1-6, with 8 nucleotides matching TRBD1. Germline-derived CDR1 and CDR2 are SGHTA and FQGTGA. The CDR3 covers 15 residues. Trimming removed 1 base from V and 7 bases from J; junction bases left unmatched: 3. As DNA, the CDR3 is TGTGCCAGCAGCTTAATGGGACAGGCAAATTCACCCCTCCACTTT. Translating it yields CASSLMGQANSPLHF.

The V call is TRBV27, the J call TRBJ2-1; 7 bases are a match to TRBD2. Germline CDR1 is MNHEY and CDR2 is SMNVEV (reference sequence). With V trimmed by 4 bases and J by 3 bases, 0 bases remained unmatched. CDR3 size: 13 residues. Here the CDR3 reads CASSSGGYNEQFF. CDR3 bases: TGTGCCAGCAGTTCGGGGGGCTACAATGAGCAGTTCTTC.